Sequencing of this TCR beta chain was carried out in a study of blood T cell repertoires in COVID-19. Study summary: Collection of acute and convalescent COVID-19 samples took place in the United States, Italy and Spain.

Method: immunoSEQ multiplex PCR; TCRdb's copy keeps in-frame clones and lacks some. The sample shows 430,000 or so clones, roughly 90% of them seen only once. Looked up from germline, CDR1 is MNHEY and CDR2 is SVGAGI. The CDR3 has 15 amino acids. V dropped 0 bases and J dropped 6; count of bases not matched to a gene: 0. The sequence was collected from a man aged 18 to 30 with COVID-19, enrolled during active disease. The sequencing sample was made of peripheral blood. This sequence joins TRBV6-5 and TRBJ2-1; 12 bases match TRBD2. The CDR3 protein is CASSYSLAGGNEQFF. The CDR3 DNA reads TGTGCCAGCAGTTACTCACTAGCGGGAGGCAATGAGCAGTTCTTC.